Shown below are 5 T cell receptor beta chains from a single sample sequenced in a study of memory CD4+ T cells and cytomegalovirus serostatus. The sort gate was single viable CD3+CD4+CD8-CD45RO+ cells for memory CD4+ T cells. TCRdb keeps only in-frame clones here, not all; method: immunoSEQ multiplex PCR. The sample records just over 45,000 clones, about three quarters being singletons. Sequenced material: memory CD4+ T cells from blood. The receptors were gathered from an adult in good health and CMV-seronegative.

This clone was counted once. The gene calls are TRBV7-3 and TRBJ2-3, with unresolved D. The CDR3 is 13 amino acids. The ends were cut back, 5 bases at V and 5 bases at J, with 11 bases in the middle. The V gene's germline CDR1 is SGHTA and CDR2 FQGTGA. The CDR3 sequence is CASSPTAEDTQYF. The CDR3 DNA is TGTGCCAGCAGCCCCACGGCTGAAGATACGCAGTATTTT.

V is TRBV5-4 and J is TRBJ2-1; 10 bases align to TRBD2. J lost 4 bases, V lost 1 base, and 5 bases had no gene match. The CDR3 spans 16 residues. Germline-derived CDR1 and CDR2 are SGHNT and YYREEE (reference sequence). The CDR3 sequence is CASSLPSGGLYNEQFF. CDR3 sequence (DNA): TGTGCCAGCAGCTTGCCTAGCGGGGGTCTGTACAATGAGCAGTTCTTC.

This clone showed up just a few times. This chain links TRBV6-5 with TRBJ2-3; 12 bases agree with TRBD2. The CDR3 consists of 14 residues. Germline lookup yields CDR1 MNHEY and CDR2 SVGAGI. The junction had 1 base not matched to a gene; V was cut back by 6 bases and J by 3 bases. The CDR3 protein is CASSGTSGTDTQYF. In DNA form, the CDR3 reads TGTGCCAGCAGCGGGACTAGCGGGACAGATACGCAGTATTTT.

The V and J genes are TRBV6-1 and TRBJ2-1, with D tentatively TRBD2 (6 bases). V was cut by 2 bases and J by 4 bases, with 18 bases left in between. CDR3 length equals 17 residues. The germline V gene has CDR1 MNHNS and CDR2 SASEGT. CDR3: CASSEQPGDTWYNEQFF. The CDR3 bases are TGTGCCAGCAGTGAACAGCCGGGGGATACTTGGTACAATGAGCAGTTCTTC.

Written as DNA, the CDR3 is TGTGCCATCAGTTCGGGGGGGAACACTGAAGCTTTCTTT. This translates into CAISSGGNTEAFF. This chain links TRBV10-3 with TRBJ1-1, with D maybe TRBD1 (5 bases). Germline assignment: CDR1 ENHRY and CDR2 SYGVKD. V dropped 5 bases and J dropped 1 base, with 8 bases sitting between them. The CDR3 has 13 residues.